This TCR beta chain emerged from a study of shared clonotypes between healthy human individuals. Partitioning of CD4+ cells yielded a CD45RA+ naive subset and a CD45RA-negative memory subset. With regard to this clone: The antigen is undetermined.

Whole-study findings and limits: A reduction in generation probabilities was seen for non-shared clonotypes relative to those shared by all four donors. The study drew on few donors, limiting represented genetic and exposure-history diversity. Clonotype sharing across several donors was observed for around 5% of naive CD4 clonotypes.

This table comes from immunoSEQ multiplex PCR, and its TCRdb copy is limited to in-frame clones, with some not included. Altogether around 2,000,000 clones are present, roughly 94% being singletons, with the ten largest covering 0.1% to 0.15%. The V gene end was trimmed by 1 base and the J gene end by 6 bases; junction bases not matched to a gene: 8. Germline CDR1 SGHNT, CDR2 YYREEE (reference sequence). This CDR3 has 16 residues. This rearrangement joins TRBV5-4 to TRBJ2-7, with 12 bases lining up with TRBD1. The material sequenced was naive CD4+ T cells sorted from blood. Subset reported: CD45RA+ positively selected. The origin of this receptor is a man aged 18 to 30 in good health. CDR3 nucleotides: TGTGCCAGCAGCTTGACGTCGGGACAGGGGGCCGGCGAGCAGTACTTC. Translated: CASSLTSGQGAGEQYF.